These 22 T cell receptor beta chains originate from one sample sequenced in a study of radiotherapy plus CTLA-4 blockade in lung cancer. Generated by immunoSEQ multiplex PCR, the TCRdb table keeps only in-frame clones and is missing some. The sample records fewer than 140,000 clones, roughly 84% being singletons. Sample: peripheral blood, taken from a patient treated with radiotherapy plus ipilimumab. All receptors derive from a human donor with non-small cell lung cancer that progressed on radiotherapy plus ipilimumab. Some clones in this sample may be carry-over from other donors' samples.

The J gene is TRBJ2-3, the V gene TRBV7-3, with D unclear. CDR1 and CDR2 from the germline V gene are SGHTA and FQGTGA. V shed 1 base and J shed 3 bases, with 14 bases lying between them. There are 16 residues in the CDR3. CDR3 residues: CASSLRGRVSTDTQYF. CDR3 bases: TGTGCCAGCAGCTTAAGGGGTCGGGTTAGTACAGATACGCAGTATTTT. Using reference TRBV7-3 and TRBJ2-3 for the parts outside the CDR3, the full variable domain is GAGVSQTPSNKVTEKGKYVELRCDPISGHTALYWYRQSLGQGPEFLIYFQGTGAADDSGLPNDRFFAVRPEGSVSTLKIQRTERGDSAVYLCASSLRGRVSTDTQYFGPGTRLTVL.

The sample holds a few counts of this clone. The V and J genes are TRBV15 and TRBJ1-5; D is undetermined. The germline V and J ends were trimmed by 0 bases and 4 bases, with 10 bases remaining between them. Germline-derived CDR1 and CDR2 are LNHNV and YYDKDF (reference sequence). The CDR3 has 15 amino acids. The CDR3 is CATSRDLGPNQPQHF. In DNA, the CDR3 is TGTGCCACCAGCAGAGATTTAGGTCCTAATCAGCCCCAGCATTTT.

CDR3 sequence reads: CASTRTGAGDGYTF. CDR3 nucleotide sequence: TGTGCCAGCACCCGGACAGGGGCCGGGGATGGCTACACCTTC. This chain connects TRBV2 to TRBJ1-2; 9 nucleotides line up with TRBD1. The germline gives CDR1 SNHLY, CDR2 FYNNEI. There are 14 residues in the CDR3. V lost 7 bases to trimming and J lost 6 bases; unmatched junction nucleotides: 9. Together with reference TRBV2 and TRBJ1-2, the CDR3 gives the full variable domain: EPEVTQTPSHQVTQMGQEVILRCVPISNHLYFYWYRQILGQKVEFLVSFYNNEISEKSEIFDDQFSVERPDGSNFTLKIRSTKLEDSAMYFCASTRTGAGDGYTFGSGTRLTVV.

This chain links TRBV25-1 with TRBJ2-7; the match to TRBD1 covers 11 bases. CDR3 length: 18 residues. V lost 2 bases to trimming and J lost 3 bases; unmatched junction nucleotides: 12. The V gene's germline CDR1 is MGHDK and CDR2 SYGVNS. The DNA of the CDR3 is TGTGCCAGCAGTGAACCCCCTTGTTGGGACAGGGGGGTCTACGAGCAGTACTTC. This encodes CASSEPPCWDRGVYEQYF.

The V gene is TRBV4-1, the J gene TRBJ2-7, with D perhaps assigned TRBD1 or TRBD2 (5 bases each). This CDR3 has 15 amino acids. From germline, CDR1 is MGHRA and CDR2 YSYEKL. The ends were cut back, 0 bases at V and 6 bases at J, with 15 bases in the middle. The CDR3 protein is CASSQEVAGSSEQYF. DNA of the CDR3: TGCGCCAGCAGCCAAGAAGTAGCAGGGAGTAGCGAGCAGTACTTC.

The V and J genes are TRBV19 and TRBJ2-3, with 8 nucleotides matching TRBD1. V shed 4 bases, J shed 0 bases, and the junction held 3 bases outside the gene matches. Per germline, CDR1 LNHDA and CDR2 SQIVND (reference sequence). This CDR3 region has 15 residues. In nucleotides, the CDR3 is TGTGCCAGTAGTAAGAGGACAGGGAGCACAGATACGCAGTATTTT. Translating it yields CASSKRTGSTDTQYF. Full variable domain (outside the CDR3, taken from reference TRBV19 and TRBJ2-3): DGGITQSPKYLFRKEGQNVTLSCEQNLNHDAMYWYRQDPGQGLRLIYYSQIVNDFQKGDIAEGYSVSREKKESFPLTVTSAQKNPTAFYLCASSKRTGSTDTQYFGPGTRLTVL.

This rearrangement joins TRBV12-5 to TRBJ2-5, with D tentatively TRBD1 or TRBD2 (6 bases each). Between the trimmed V and J ends, which lost 7 bases and 3 bases, there was a span of 21 bases. The CDR3 has 16 residues. Germline lookup yields CDR1 LGHNT and CDR2 FRNRAP. CDR3 loop: CASVRKGGLTKETQYF. Here the CDR3 DNA reads TGTGCTAGTGTCCGGAAGGGGGGACTGACCAAAGAGACCCAGTACTTC.

About this clone: One end of the junction fails to match germline, which may point to a read error. J is TRBJ2-2 and V is TRBV7-7; 9 positions agree with TRBD2. This CDR3 is 16 amino acids long. From germline, CDR1 is SSHAT and CDR2 FNYEAQ (reference sequence). Written as DNA, the CDR3 is TGTGCTAGCAGCTTAGAAGCGGGGGGAATCACCGGGGAGCTGTTTTTT. The encoded protein is CASSLEAGGITGELFF.

This clone was recorded a few times. The V call is TRBV27, the J call TRBJ1-1; D not certain. The germline V and J ends were trimmed by 2 bases and 11 bases, with 15 bases remaining between them. This CDR3 comprises 13 residues. Germline CDR1 and CDR2: MNHEY and SMNVEV (reference sequence). The CDR3 DNA sequence: TGTGCCAGCAGTTTAACTGGAAGAACTTACGCTTTCTTT. Translating gives CASSLTGRTYAFF.

This chain uses TRBV29-1 with TRBJ1-2, with no clear D. This CDR3 region has 11 residues. CDR1 is SQVTM and CDR2 is ANQGSEA in the germline V gene. Trimming cost V 5 bases and J 4 bases, with 8 bases left between them. This CDR3 reads CSVKTVYGYTF. For the CDR3, the DNA is TGCAGCGTTAAGACGGTCTATGGCTACACCTTC.

The chain recombines TRBV4-1 with TRBJ1-1, with unresolved D. The CDR3 length is 15 residues. Germline lookup yields CDR1 MGHRA and CDR2 YSYEKL. Trimming cost V 1 base and J 3 bases, with 12 bases left between them. In nucleotides, the CDR3 is TGCGCCAGCAGCCAAGTCCGGGGTGCGGACACTGAAGCTTTCTTT. It translates to CASSQVRGADTEAFF.

The rearrangement joins TRBV7-3 to TRBJ2-7; 11 bases line up with TRBD1. The CDR3 extends over 17 amino acids. Germline V gene sequence: CDR1 SGHTA, CDR2 FQGTGA. V trimming: 0 bases; J trimming: 5 bases; junction bases outside the gene matches: 9. The CDR3 DNA reads as TGTGCCAGCAGCTTAACAGGGAGGGACAGGGGGAACGACGAGCAGTACTTC. Its translation: CASSLTGRDRGNDEQYF.

This chain links TRBV27 with TRBJ2-3, with 8 bases fitting TRBD1. There are 16 residues in the CDR3. The J segment lost 2 bases and the V segment lost 5 bases, leaving 9 bases of the junction unmatched. Germline assignment: CDR1 MNHEY and CDR2 SMNVEV (reference sequence). CDR3 amino acids: CASSPRDRTFTDTQYF. The CDR3 DNA sequence: TGTGCCAGCAGTCCCCGGGACAGGACATTCACAGATACGCAGTATTTT.

The gene calls are TRBV6-5 and TRBJ2-7; a possible D gene is TRBD2 (6 bases). V was shortened by 6 bases and J by 4 bases, with 16 bases between the two germline ends. This CDR3 is built from 14 residues. Germline CDR1 is MNHEY and CDR2 is SVGAGI. CDR3 in DNA: TGTGCCAGCAGCTACCTTTCAGGGAGGTACGAGCAGTACTTC. Translation gives CASSYLSGRYEQYF.

Here the CDR3 DNA reads TGTGCCAGCAGCTTCTGGGGCGAGCAGTACTTC. Translated: CASSFWGEQYF. J is TRBJ2-7 and V is TRBV5-5; D remains unclear. This CDR3 is 11 amino acids long. V was clipped by 2 bases and J by 6 bases, with 6 bases between them. The germline V gene has CDR1 SGHKS and CDR2 YYEKEE (reference sequence). The whole variable domain, filled in from reference TRBV5-5 and TRBJ2-7, reads DAGVTQSPTHLIKTRGQQVTLRCSPISGHKSVSWYQQVLGQGPQFIFQYYEKEERGRGNFPDRFSARQFPNYSSELNVNALLLGDSALYLCASSFWGEQYFGPGTRLTVT.

The V call is TRBV5-1, the J call TRBJ2-5, with D tentatively TRBD1 (5 bases). The J call is uncertain, as TRBJ2-7 better fits the DNA end. The CDR3 loop spans 17 amino acids. Per the germline V gene, CDR1 is SGHRS and CDR2 is YFSETQ. The CDR3 nucleotides are TGCGCCAGCAGCTTGGAAGGACACAAGGAGAACTCCTACGAGCAGTACTTC. Translating gives CASSLEGHKENSYEQYF.

V is TRBV14 and J is TRBJ2-3; D gene ambiguous. Per the germline V gene, CDR1 is SGHDN and CDR2 is FVKESK. The CDR3 sequence is 15 residues long. Deletions cut 4 bases from V and 0 bases from J, with 11 bases between. In DNA form, the CDR3 reads TGTGCCAGCAGCCCTGCCCTAACTAGCACAGATACGCAGTATTTT. Translated: CASSPALTSTDTQYF.

The chain carries TRBV2 and TRBJ1-5, with a possible D match to TRBD1 (5 bases). CDR3 length: 14 residues. Germline CDR1 SNHLY, CDR2 FYNNEI. Trimming removed 3 bases from V and 7 bases from J, with 13 bases in between. This CDR3 is CASSDGGAYQPQHF. The CDR3 coding sequence is TGTGCCAGCAGTGATGGGGGAGCTTACCAGCCCCAGCATTTT.

In DNA form, the CDR3 reads TGTGCCATCAGCTACGGGAGAGACACTGAAGCTTTCTTT. Its protein is CAISYGRDTEAFF. The rearrangement joins TRBV10-3 to TRBJ1-1; D unresolved. Germline lookup yields CDR1 ENHRY and CDR2 SYGVKD. This CDR3 comprises 13 residues. V was trimmed by 6 bases and J by 3 bases, leaving 11 bases between them.

This sequence joins TRBV2 and TRBJ2-5, with 8 bases identical to TRBD1. V dropped 7 bases and J dropped 4; count of bases not matched to a gene: 8. The CDR3 covers 14 residues. Looked up from germline, CDR1 is SNHLY and CDR2 is FYNNEI. CDR3 coding DNA: TGTGCCAGCAAGGAGCAGGGGGCATCAGAGACCCAGTACTTC. Translation gives CASKEQGASETQYF.

The sample holds one count of this clone. The rearrangement links TRBV11-2 to TRBJ2-5; tentative D call: TRBD1 (5 bases). Germline loops: CDR1 SGHAT, CDR2 FQNNGV. The germline V and J ends were trimmed by 5 bases and 2 bases, with 18 bases remaining between them. There are 16 residues in the CDR3. This CDR3 reads CASSPSFHRSQETQYF. The CDR3, as DNA: TGTGCCAGCAGCCCGTCTTTTCACAGGAGTCAAGAGACCCAGTACTTC.

A single count supports this clone. The sample carries other DNA sequences with the same CDR3. The V and J genes are TRBV6-5 and TRBJ2-1; 8 bases line up with TRBD1. The CDR3 runs 15 residues. The V segment lost 0 bases and the J segment 5 bases; nucleotides outside the gene matches: 3. Germline V gene lookup returns CDR1 MNHEY and CDR2 SVGAGI. The CDR3 loop reads CASSYSGQGNNEQFF. In nucleotides, the CDR3 is TGTGCCAGCAGTTACTCCGGACAGGGTAACAATGAGCAGTTCTTC.